The 21 T cell receptor beta chains presented below share a single source sample, sequenced in a study of T-cell reconstitution after alpha-beta-depleted transplantation in children. Researchers prepared the TCRbeta library using unique molecular identifiers, the study reports. TCRdb analysed the PCR reads with MiXCR anew, one entry per CDR3 protein. The sample consists of about 58,000 distinct CDR3 sequences, roughly 46% of them appearing once. The sample consisted of PBMCs, mostly from graft donor cells, taken 360 days after TCRalphabeta/CD19-depleted stem cell transplant. All receptors derive from a male patient younger than 18 who had a stem cell transplant for acute lymphoblastic leukemia, so the T cells may come from the graft donor.

This clonotype has a handful of counts. The junction departs from germline at one end; a sequencing error may be responsible. V and J are TRBV3-1 and TRBJ2-7; 10 nucleotides agree with TRBD1. Germline V gene data show CDR1 as LGHDT and CDR2 as YNNKEL (reference sequence). The CDR3 consists of 15 residues. CDR3 amino acids: CASSPWDRGSHEQYF. Written as DNA, the CDR3 is TGTGCCAGCAGCCCCTGGGACAGGGGCTCCCACGAGCAGTACTTC.

The rearrangement uses TRBV18 and TRBJ2-1; TRBD2 matches at 12 bases. Trimming at V came to 6 bases and at J to 7 bases, leaving 7 bases not matched to a gene. This CDR3 spans 15 amino acids. From germline, CDR1 is KGHSH and CDR2 LQKENI. The chain's CDR3 is CASSKLAGGQNEQFF. The CDR3 DNA reads TGTGCCAGCTCTAAACTAGCGGGAGGACAGAATGAGCAGTTCTTC.

The chain couples TRBV5-1 to TRBJ1-6; D is undetermined. The V gene lost 3 bases and the J gene lost 9 bases, with 16 bases spanning the gap. CDR1 and CDR2 from the germline V gene are SGHRS and YFSETQ. The CDR3 runs 15 residues. CDR3 region: CASSSVGRESSPLHF. The CDR3 region has the DNA TGCGCCAGCAGCTCGGTGGGCCGGGAGAGTTCACCCCTCCACTTT. The full variable domain, rest sourced from reference TRBV5-1 and TRBJ1-6, is KAGVTQTPRYLIKTRGQQVTLSCSPISGHRSVSWYQQTPGQGLQFLFEYFSETQRNKGNFPGRFSGRQFSNSRSEMNVSTLELGDSALYLCASSSVGRESSPLHFGNGTRLTVT.

The gene calls are TRBV24-1 and TRBJ1-1; TRBD1 agrees at 7 bases. The CDR3 spans 16 residues. J lost 0 bases, V lost 6 bases, and 9 bases had no gene match. Germline V gene sequence: CDR1 KGHDR, CDR2 SFDVKD. CDR3 loop: CATSTRQGSMNTEAFF. The CDR3 DNA is TGTGCCACCAGTACGCGACAGGGATCTATGAACACTGAAGCTTTCTTT.

This clonotype was seen only a few times. The rearrangement joins TRBV28 to TRBJ1-1; D is unclear. This CDR3 has 13 residues. CDR1 MDHEN and CDR2 SYDVKM come from the germline V gene. Trimming left V 3 bases short and J 7 bases short, with 12 bases between. CDR3 sequence: CASSFFDRNEAFF. CDR3 DNA: TGTGCCAGCAGTTTCTTTGACCGCAATGAAGCTTTCTTT.

This clonotype was found a few times. V and J are TRBV27 and TRBJ1-1; D uncertain. This CDR3 is 14 amino acids long. V dropped 2 bases and J dropped 4 bases, with 11 bases sitting between them. The germline V gene encodes CDR1 MNHEY and CDR2 SMNVEV (reference sequence). CDR3 in amino acids: CASSLDQRGTEAFF. The CDR3 DNA reads TGTGCCAGCAGTTTAGACCAGCGGGGCACTGAAGCTTTCTTT.

In this sample, this clonotype turned up a few times. The V and J genes are TRBV12-5 and TRBJ2-1, with 8 bases fitting TRBD2. The CDR3 totals 15 residues. The V and J ends lost 6 bases and 2 bases, in that order; junction bases with no gene match: 6. The germline V gene encodes CDR1 LGHNT and CDR2 FRNRAP. The CDR3 loop is CASGWGLDPYNEQFF. The CDR3 DNA reads TGTGCTAGTGGCTGGGGACTAGACCCCTACAATGAGCAGTTCTTC.

This clonotype occurred once. V and J are TRBV27 and TRBJ2-3; the D gene is possibly TRBD1 (5 bases). Germline values: CDR1 MNHEY, CDR2 SMNVEV (reference sequence). The CDR3 is 13 amino acids. The germline V and J ends were trimmed by 2 bases and 5 bases, with 8 bases remaining between them. The CDR3 nucleotides are TGTGCCAGCAGTTTAGTCCAGGGAGATACGCAGTATTTT. Translation gives CASSLVQGDTQYF.

Of note for this clonotype: This may be a read error, as it is one base from a much larger clone. The chain combines TRBV6-2 or TRBV6-3 with TRBJ2-1, with D unresolved. The length of the CDR3 is 12 residues. V shed 4 bases and J shed 3 bases, with 4 bases lying between them. The germline V gene encodes CDR1 MNHEY and CDR2 SVGEGT. The CDR3 sequence is CASSFGYNEQFF. In DNA, the CDR3 is TGTGCCAGCAGTTTCGGCTACAATGAGCAGTTCTTC.

This chain links TRBV5-1 with TRBJ2-5; TRBD2 agrees at 7 bases. Trimming removed 2 bases from V and 1 base from J; junction bases left unmatched: 5. The germline V gene has CDR1 SGHRS and CDR2 YFSETQ. The CDR3 runs to 15 residues. The CDR3 reads CASSLGGGSQETQYF. The CDR3, as DNA: TGCGCCAGCAGCTTAGGCGGGGGTTCCCAAGAGACCCAGTACTTC.

In this sample, this clonotype turned up a few times. The chain recombines TRBV7-9 with TRBJ2-7; D is perhaps TRBD1 (5 bases). V lost 3 bases, J lost 3 bases, and 15 bases lay in between. CDR1 and CDR2 (germline): SEHNR, FQNEAQ (reference sequence). The length of the CDR3 is 15 residues. The CDR3 nucleotides read TGTGCCAGCAGCTTGACGGTTGGGGCCATCTACGAGCAGTACTTC. It yields the protein CASSLTVGAIYEQYF.

This clonotype was picked up a small number of times. The rearrangement joins TRBV6-5 to TRBJ1-3; D unresolved. The CDR3 is made up of 17 amino acids. Per germline, CDR1 MNHEY and CDR2 SVGAGI. The V end was cut by 2 bases, the J end by 0 bases, with 14 bases between. The CDR3 DNA reads as TGTGCCAGCAGTTACGTACAACCTGTCGACTCTGGAAACACCATATATTTT. Translating it yields CASSYVQPVDSGNTIYF.

This clonotype was observed a few times. The rearrangement joins TRBV7-2 to TRBJ2-4, with D possibly called TRBD1 or TRBD2 (6 bases each). This CDR3 is built from 17 residues. Trimming stripped 7 bases from V and 0 bases from J, with 19 bases between. Germline-derived CDR1 and CDR2 are SGHTA and FQGNSA. The CDR3 loop is CASNEGTGRRAKNIQYF. CDR3 sequence (DNA): TGTGCCAGCAATGAGGGCACAGGGAGGAGAGCCAAAAACATTCAGTACTTC.

The DNA of the CDR3 is TGTGCCAGCATGAGCGAGGAGGAGAACACCGGGGAGCTGTTTTTT. Protein: CASMSEEENTGELFF. This chain connects TRBV12-3 or TRBV12-4 to TRBJ2-2, with D maybe TRBD2 (5 bases). The CDR3 length is 15 residues. Trimming cost V 7 bases and J 1 base, with 13 bases left between them.

V is TRBV20-1 and J is TRBJ2-3; TRBD2 matches 10 bases. Germline V gives CDR1 DFQATT, CDR2 SNEGSKA (reference sequence). This CDR3 contains 15 residues. With V trimmed by 6 bases and J by 0 bases, 6 bases remained unmatched. The CDR3 protein is CSASSLAGSTDTQYF. The CDR3, as DNA: TGCAGTGCAAGTTCACTAGCGGGAAGCACAGATACGCAGTATTTT.

In this sample, this clonotype turned up a few times. V is TRBV6-1 and J is TRBJ2-2, with 12 bases that match TRBD2. Germline lookup yields CDR1 MNHNS and CDR2 SASEGT. The CDR3 sequence is 16 residues long. V trimming: 6 bases; J trimming: 5 bases; junction bases outside the gene matches: 7. This chain's CDR3 is CASRPPSGRGTGELFF. CDR3 DNA: TGTGCCAGCAGACCTCCTAGCGGGAGGGGAACCGGGGAGCTGTTTTTT.

The chain carries TRBV12-3 or TRBV12-4 and TRBJ2-1; D not certain. The V gene lost 5 bases and the J gene lost 6 bases, with 11 bases spanning the gap. The CDR3 runs 13 residues. The chain's CDR3 is CASSLPGPNEQFF. The CDR3 DNA is TGTGCCAGCAGTCTCCCCGGCCCCAATGAGCAGTTCTTC.

V is TRBV6-1 and J is TRBJ2-7; TRBD1 matches 8 bases. V lost 7 bases to trimming and J lost 2 bases; unmatched junction nucleotides: 7. There are 14 residues in the CDR3. Looked up from germline, CDR1 is MNHNS and CDR2 is SASEGT. CDR3 bases: TGTGCCAGCAAACCCGGGACAGGCACCTACGAGCAGTACTTC. As protein: CASKPGTGTYEQYF.

V is TRBV7-9 and J is TRBJ2-5, with D unclear. CDR1 is SEHNR, CDR2 FQNEAQ, per germline (reference sequence). With 4 bases removed from V and 5 bases from J, the gap between germline ends came to 11 bases. The CDR3 loop spans 13 amino acids. The CDR3 loop is CASSSRFGETQYF. The CDR3, as DNA: TGTGCCAGCAGCTCTCGTTTTGGGGAGACCCAGTACTTC.

The CDR3 region has the DNA TGTGCCAGCAGTCCCCCGGGACTAGCGTTCTACGAGCAGTACTTC. This encodes CASSPPGLAFYEQYF. The V gene is TRBV7-2, the J gene TRBJ2-7; the match to TRBD2 covers 10 bases. The CDR3 is made up of 15 amino acids. Germline trimming cut 6 bases from V and 3 bases from J; bases unmatched to any gene: 8. CDR1 is SGHTA and CDR2 is FQGNSA in the germline V gene.

This clonotype was recorded a few times. In nucleotides, the CDR3 is TGTGCCAGCAGCGACCGACTAGTTTCTGAGCAGTTCTTC. Amino acid sequence: CASSDRLVSEQFF. This chain connects TRBV9 to TRBJ2-1; possibly TRBD2 for D (6 bases). CDR1 is SGDLS and CDR2 is YYNGEE in the germline V gene. The CDR3 runs to 13 residues. Trimming removed 3 bases at V and 9 bases at J, with 13 bases between.